This TCR beta chain was identified in a study of tumor-infiltrating lymphocytes in primary liver carcinoma. For the study at large: Through surgical resection, the patients' primary liver carcinoma was treated.

With a constant-region primer, TCR beta cDNA was made from 450 to 500 ng of total RNA. For TCR beta, libraries were produced by three nested multiplex PCR rounds using slightly modified ARM-PCR. Two initial PCR rounds of around 10 cycles each paired TRBV1-TRBV30 forward primers with a C-beta reverse primer. One entry per CDR3 protein, called by TCRdb with MiXCR from the multiplex PCR reads. The sample includes about 350,000 distinct CDR3 sequences, 65% of them seen just once. Germline-derived CDR1 and CDR2 are MNHGY and SVAAGI. Trimming took off 6 bases at V and 3 bases at J, with 20 bases between the two ends. The CDR3 covers 16 residues. About this clonotype itself: Its specificity is not known.

Study-level findings and limits: A significantly higher top-250-clone fraction was recorded for tumors than for blood (p = 0.039).

Unsorted whole blood yielded the blood RNA, and germline DNA was also extracted. The receptor was derived from a middle-aged man with primary liver carcinoma and hepatitis B virus infection. This sequence joins TRBV6-9 and TRBJ2-5, with D perhaps matching TRBD1 (7 bases). Sequencing input: peripheral blood. The CDR3 coding sequence is TGTGCCAGCAGCCAGGGGGGTGTGGTTCTAGAAGAGACCCAGTACTTC. As protein: CASSQGGVVLEETQYF.